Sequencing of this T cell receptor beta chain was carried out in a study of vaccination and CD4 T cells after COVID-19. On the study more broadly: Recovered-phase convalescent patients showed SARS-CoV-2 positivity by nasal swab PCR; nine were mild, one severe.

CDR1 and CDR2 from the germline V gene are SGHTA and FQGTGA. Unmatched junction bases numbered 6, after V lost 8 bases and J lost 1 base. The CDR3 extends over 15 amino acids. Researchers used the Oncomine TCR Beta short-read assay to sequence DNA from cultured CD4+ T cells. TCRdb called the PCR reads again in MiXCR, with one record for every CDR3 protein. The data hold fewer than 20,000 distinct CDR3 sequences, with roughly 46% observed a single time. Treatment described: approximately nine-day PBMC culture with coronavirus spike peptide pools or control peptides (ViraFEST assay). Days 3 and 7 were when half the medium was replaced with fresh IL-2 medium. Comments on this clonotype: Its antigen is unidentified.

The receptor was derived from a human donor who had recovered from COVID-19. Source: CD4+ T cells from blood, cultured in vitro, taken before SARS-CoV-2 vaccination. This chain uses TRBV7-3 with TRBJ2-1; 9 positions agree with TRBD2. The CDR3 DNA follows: TGTGCCAGCGCGTTGCGGGAGGGTTCCTACAATGAGCAGTTCTTC. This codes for CASALREGSYNEQFF.